Below are 29 T cell receptor beta chains sequenced from a single sample in a study of blood T cells in healthy people across ages (dated by TCRdb to about 2015). To prepare the library, 5' RACE was applied. TCRdb names Illumina HiSeq 2500 as the instrument used. The second PCR ran for roughly 6 to 11 cycles and used a J-beta primer mix along with a sample-barcoded 5' primer. The public reads were run again by TCRdb, first through fastp at Q25 and then through MiXCR, and only productive beta chains were kept. All rows with the same CDR3 protein become a single entry with the most common DNA and genes. Recorded for this sample are 890,000 or so distinct CDR3 sequences; about 59% of them occurred a single time. About 30% of the sample belongs to the ten largest clones. Sequencing was done on a sample of blood. These receptors originate from a young man in good health.

The chain joins TRBV7-2 to TRBJ2-3; no firm D call. V was cut by 5 bases and J by 2 bases, with 11 bases left in between. This CDR3 has 14 residues. Germline CDR1 is SGHTA and CDR2 is FQGNSA. The CDR3 nucleotides read TGTGCCAGCAGCCCAGGACCAACCACAGATACGCAGTATTTT. Protein: CASSPGPTTDTQYF.

The rearrangement joins TRBV9 to TRBJ2-7; the D is unclear. With 3 bases removed from V and 4 bases from J, the gap between germline ends came to 11 bases. Germline CDR1 is SGDLS and CDR2 is YYNGEE. The CDR3 length is 13 residues. This CDR3 reads CASSAKNSYEQYF. The CDR3, as DNA: TGTGCCAGCAGCGCGAAGAACTCGTACGAGCAGTACTTC.

J is TRBJ1-4 and V is TRBV6-6; 10 bases match TRBD1. V dropped 5 bases and J dropped 9; count of bases not matched to a gene: 9. The germline V gene encodes CDR1 MNHNY and CDR2 SVGAGI (reference sequence). The CDR3 runs 15 residues. This chain's CDR3 is CASSGPGTGDKKLFF. The CDR3 nucleotides are TGTGCCAGCAGTGGACCCGGGACAGGGGATAAAAAACTGTTTTTT.

The sample holds a few counts of this clonotype. The chain couples TRBV13 to TRBJ2-4; maybe TRBD1 (5 bases). Germline CDR1 is PRHDT and CDR2 is FYEKMQ (reference sequence). The CDR3 is 14 residues long. The germline V and J ends were trimmed by 5 bases and 5 bases, with 13 bases remaining between them. This CDR3 reads CASSQQVNQNIQYF. The DNA of the CDR3 is TGTGCCAGCAGCCAACAGGTTAACCAAAACATTCAGTACTTC.

In its sample, this clonotype was seen many times. This sequence joins TRBV2 and TRBJ2-3; D not resolved. There are 12 residues in the CDR3. Germline-derived CDR1 and CDR2 are SNHLY and FYNNEI. V gave up 3 bases and J gave up 3 bases, with 4 bases separating them. The CDR3 here is CASSDGTDTQYF. In nucleotides, the CDR3 is TGTGCCAGCAGTGACGGAACAGATACGCAGTATTTT.

The chain carries TRBV20-1 and TRBJ2-6; tentative D call: TRBD1 (6 bases). CDR1 DFQATT and CDR2 SNEGSKA come from the germline V gene (reference sequence). CDR3 length: 17 amino acids. Trimming removed 8 bases at V and 0 bases at J, with 20 bases between. CDR3 sequence: CSSPFQGTPSGANVLTF. In nucleotides, the CDR3 is TGCAGTTCCCCCTTTCAGGGGACCCCCTCTGGGGCCAACGTCCTGACTTTC.

The chain is built from TRBV2 and TRBJ2-3; D is undetermined. CDR1 is SNHLY and CDR2 is FYNNEI in the germline V gene. The CDR3 is 15 amino acids. The V and J ends lost 8 bases and 0 bases respectively, with 15 bases between them. CDR3 amino acids: CASQYVPESTDTQYF. CDR3 coding DNA: TGTGCCAGCCAGTACGTGCCAGAGAGCACAGATACGCAGTATTTT.

V usage is TRBV7-9 and J usage is TRBJ2-4, with TRBD2 matching 7 bases. The J call could be wrong; TRBJ2-5 is a better fit for the DNA end. The CDR3 has 14 residues. Germline-derived CDR1 and CDR2 are SEHNR and FQNEAQ (reference sequence). CDR3: CASRSLSGQETQYF. CDR3 DNA: TGTGCCAGCAGGTCCCTTAGCGGGCAAGAGACCCAGTACTTC.

The rearrangement links TRBV4-3 to TRBJ1-4, with 7 positions matching TRBD1. The germline V gene encodes CDR1 LGHNA and CDR2 YSLEER. The ends lost 6 bases at V and 7 bases at J; junction bases unmatched: 11. This CDR3 comprises 15 residues. DNA for the CDR3: TGCGCCAGCAGGCCCCGGTCAGGGGGTATTGAAAAACTGTTTTTT. Translation gives CASRPRSGGIEKLFF.

The chain combines TRBV29-1 with TRBJ2-7; possibly TRBD1 or TRBD2 for D (5 bases each). Germline loops: CDR1 SQVTM, CDR2 ANQGSEA. The germline V and J ends were trimmed by 8 bases and 2 bases, with 13 bases remaining between them. The CDR3 is made up of 12 amino acids. The CDR3 DNA reads TGCAGCAGAGGGGCCGAAACCTACGAGCAGTACTTC. Protein product: CSRGAETYEQYF.

This clonotype was counted between two and nine times. The rearrangement links TRBV29-1 to TRBJ2-6; D unresolved. This CDR3 is built from 16 residues. Trimming shortened V by 4 bases and J by 0 bases, and 13 bases separated the two germline ends. Germline CDR1 SQVTM, CDR2 ANQGSEA. CDR3 in DNA: TGCAGCGTTGGGACGGTGGGTTACTCTGGGGCCAACGTCCTGACTTTC. It is translated as CSVGTVGYSGANVLTF.

The sample holds a few counts of this clonotype. This chain joins TRBV7-2 and TRBJ2-7, with 10 bases identical to TRBD2. Germline V gene lookup returns CDR1 SGHTA and CDR2 FQGNSA. The CDR3 length is 16 residues. V was pared by 3 bases and J by 3 bases, with 8 bases of the junction left unmatched. CDR3 in DNA: TGTGCCAGCAGCTTGTTTACTAGCGGGGAGTACTACGAGCAGTACTTC. Translation gives CASSLFTSGEYYEQYF.

This clonotype came up a few times. The V call is TRBV29-1, the J call TRBJ2-7, with 11 bases lining up with TRBD2. The CDR3 has 15 amino acids. J was trimmed by 1 base and V by 3 bases; bases with no gene match: 5. Germline CDR1 SQVTM, CDR2 ANQGSEA. CDR3 protein: CSVDGSSGGSYEQYF. The CDR3 DNA is TGCAGCGTTGATGGGTCTAGCGGGGGGTCCTACGAGCAGTACTTC.

A single count supports this clonotype. An end of the junction differs from the germline gene, which may be a read error. J is TRBJ2-3 and V is TRBV12-3 or TRBV12-4; 8 positions agree with TRBD1. The CDR3 is 17 amino acids. As DNA, the CDR3 is TGTACCAGCAGCCTGTGGCTCGGCAGGGGGCGACCAGATACGCAGTATTTT. Its translation: CTSSLWLGRGRPDTQYF.

This chain links TRBV2 with TRBJ2-1; 7 positions agree with TRBD1. CDR1 and CDR2 from the germline V gene are SNHLY and FYNNEI. The CDR3 runs to 14 residues. The V segment lost 3 bases and the J segment 8 bases; nucleotides outside the gene matches: 7. The CDR3 loop reads CASSDRDRVDEQFF. The CDR3 DNA reads as TGTGCCAGCAGTGATCGAGACAGGGTCGATGAGCAGTTCTTC.

Note on this clonotype: The junction shows a germline mismatch at one end, possibly a read error. V is TRBV12-3 or TRBV12-4 and J is TRBJ2-5; the D gene is possibly TRBD1 (6 bases). This CDR3 has 13 amino acids. The CDR3 protein is CASTWGPRREQYF. For the CDR3, the DNA is TGCGCCAGCACCTGGGGGCCTCGTAGAGAGCAGTACTTC.

This sequence joins TRBV4-2 and TRBJ2-1, with D tentatively TRBD1 (5 bases). Germline CDR1 and CDR2: LGHNA and YNFKEQ. The V gene lost 4 bases and the J gene lost 1 base, with 17 bases spanning the gap. The length of the CDR3 is 17 residues. The CDR3 DNA is TGTGCCAGCAGCCCAAAGATTACAGGACCTTCCTACAATGAGCAGTTCTTC. This gives the protein CASSPKITGPSYNEQFF.

This chain uses TRBV20-1 with TRBJ2-7; 8 bases map to TRBD2. J lost 2 bases, V lost 6 bases, and 9 bases had no gene match. CDR3 length: 14 amino acids. The germline gives CDR1 DFQATT, CDR2 SNEGSKA (reference sequence). The DNA for the CDR3 is TGCAGTGCGCCGGCGGGACTAGGGACCTACGAGCAGTACTTC. It translates to CSAPAGLGTYEQYF.

The V gene is TRBV7-9, the J gene TRBJ2-7; D unclear. The DNA matches TRBJ2-4 better at its end, which makes the J call doubtful. The CDR3 contains 14 residues. Germline assignment: CDR1 SEHNR and CDR2 FQNEAQ (reference sequence). CDR3: CASSLYGYKNIQYF. DNA of the CDR3: TGTGCCAGCAGCTTATATGGTTACAAAAACATTCAGTACTTC.

The chain employs TRBV28 and TRBJ2-1; the D gene is possibly TRBD1 (5 bases). Near its end, the DNA agrees better with TRBJ2-7, so the J call may be wrong. Germline V CDR1 and CDR2: MDHEN, SYDVKM. The CDR3 is 16 amino acids. The DNA of the CDR3 is TGTGCCAGCAGTTTATGGACAGAGCGCTCCTACAATGAGCAGTACTTC. Encoded protein: CASSLWTERSYNEQYF.

This clonotype was recorded a few times. The V and J genes are TRBV13 and TRBJ2-1, with TRBD2 identical over 9 bases. Germline-derived CDR1 and CDR2 are PRHDT and FYEKMQ (reference sequence). J lost 2 bases, V lost 5 bases, and 4 bases had no gene match. The CDR3 loop spans 15 amino acids. Written as DNA, the CDR3 is TGTGCCAGCAGCCCGGGACTAGCTACCTACAATGAGCAGTTCTTC. It codes for CASSPGLATYNEQFF.

The V call is TRBV11-2, the J call TRBJ1-4; D is ambiguous. The length of the CDR3 is 15 residues. Germline-derived CDR1 and CDR2 are SGHAT and FQNNGV. The V and J ends lost 3 bases and 0 bases respectively, with 8 bases between them. For the CDR3, the DNA is TGTGCCAGCAGCTTGACGGCGGCAACTAATGAAAAACTGTTTTTT. This sequence encodes CASSLTAATNEKLFF.

This chain joins TRBV7-2 and TRBJ2-5; TRBD2 aligns across 7 bases. The DNA end favors TRBJ2-7, so the J call may be wrong. Germline assignment: CDR1 SGHTA and CDR2 FQGNSA. The CDR3 is 15 amino acids. This chain's CDR3 is CASSLAGGIRYEQYF. DNA for the CDR3: TGTGCCAGCAGCTTAGCGGGAGGGATCAGGTACGAGCAGTACTTC.

The chain joins TRBV29-1 to TRBJ2-7; D not certain. Trimming removed 3 bases from V and 0 bases from J, with 9 bases in between. The germline V gene encodes CDR1 SQVTM and CDR2 ANQGSEA. CDR3 length: 13 residues. In DNA form, the CDR3 reads TGCAGCGTTGATTCGGCGAGCTCCTACGAGCAGTACTTC. Amino acid sequence: CSVDSASSYEQYF.

The chain is built from TRBV10-3 and TRBJ1-2, with TRBD1 matching 11 bases. CDR3 length: 15 amino acids. Germline V gene lookup returns CDR1 ENHRY and CDR2 SYGVKD. V was clipped by 7 bases and J by 4 bases; unmatched bases: 8. In DNA, the CDR3 is TGTGCCATCACTCCGGGACAGGGGGGCAGCTATGGCTACACCTTC. It yields the protein CAITPGQGGSYGYTF.

J is TRBJ2-7 and V is TRBV6-5, with D perhaps matching TRBD1 (5 bases). Germline V gene data show CDR1 as MNHEY and CDR2 as SVGAGI. V was trimmed by 4 bases and J by 5 bases, leaving 15 bases between them. CDR3 length: 14 amino acids. CDR3 region: CASSFRATGDEQYF. CDR3 DNA sequence: TGTGCCAGCAGTTTCAGGGCCACCGGCGACGAGCAGTACTTC.

The genes are TRBV4-3 and TRBJ2-4; 7 positions agree with TRBD2. The end of the DNA fits TRBJ2-7 better, so the J call may be wrong. CDR3 size: 14 residues. Germline values: CDR1 LGHNA, CDR2 YSLEER. CDR3 sequence: CASSQDRGDYEQYF. CDR3 nucleotide sequence: TGCGCCAGCAGCCAAGATCGGGGGGATTACGAGCAGTACTTC.

The chain joins TRBV6-1 to TRBJ1-2; 10 bases map to TRBD1. CDR1 and CDR2 from the germline V gene are MNHNS and SASEGT. V was pared by 6 bases and J by 6 bases, with 7 bases of the junction left unmatched. CDR3 length equals 14 residues. In DNA, the CDR3 is TGTGCCAGCAGGAGAGACAGGGGGCAGGATGGCTACACCTTC. Translated: CASRRDRGQDGYTF.

V and J are TRBV15 and TRBJ1-2, with unresolved D. Germline values: CDR1 LNHNV, CDR2 YYDKDF (reference sequence). There are 15 residues in the CDR3. V lost 0 bases, J lost 4 bases, and 12 bases lay in between. The CDR3 region has the DNA TGTGCCACCAGCAGAGATGAGGAGTCGACCTATGGCTACACCTTC. Protein: CATSRDEESTYGYTF.